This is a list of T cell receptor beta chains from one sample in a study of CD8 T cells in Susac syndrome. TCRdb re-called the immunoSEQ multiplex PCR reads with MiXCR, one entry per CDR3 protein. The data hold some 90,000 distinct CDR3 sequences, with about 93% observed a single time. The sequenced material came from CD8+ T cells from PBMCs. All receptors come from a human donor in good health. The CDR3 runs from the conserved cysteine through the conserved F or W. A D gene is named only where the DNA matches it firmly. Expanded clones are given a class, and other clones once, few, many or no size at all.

cdr3_nt: TGTGCCAGCAGCATAACAGCGGGGGGGCAAGAGACCCAGTACTTC
cdr3_aa: CASSITAGGQETQYF
d_call: TRBD2
j_call: TRBJ2-5
v_call: TRBV6-1
clone_size: NA

cdr3_nt: TGTGCCAGCAGCTTAAAGGGACAGGGGGGCTACGAGCAGTACTTC
cdr3_aa: CASSLKGQGGYEQYF
d_call: TRBD1
j_call: TRBJ2-7
v_call: TRBV7-3
clone_size: NA

cdr3_nt: TGTGCCAGCAGTCCAGGGGGGATGGGGCAGCCCCAGCATTTT
cdr3_aa: CASSPGGMGQPQHF
d_call: TRBD1
j_call: TRBJ1-5
v_call: TRBV12-3/TRBV12-4
clone_size: NA

cdr3_nt: TGTGCCAGCACCTTGACTAGCGGGGAGCTGTTTTTT
cdr3_aa: CASTLTSGELFF
d_call: NA
j_call: TRBJ2-2
v_call: TRBV2
clone_size: NA

cdr3_nt: TGTGCCAGCTCACCACCGGGCAGCCCCTACGAGCAGTACTTC
cdr3_aa: CASSPPGSPYEQYF
d_call: NA
j_call: TRBJ2-7
v_call: TRBV18
clone_size: few

cdr3_nt: TGTGCCAGCCTTAGGGGCATTGAGCAGTTCTTC
cdr3_aa: CASLRGIEQFF
d_call: NA
j_call: TRBJ2-1
v_call: TRBV6-5
clone_size: NA

cdr3_nt: TGTGCCAGCAGGTATACAGGGTCGAACACTGAAGCTTTCTTT
cdr3_aa: CASRYTGSNTEAFF
d_call: NA
j_call: TRBJ1-1
v_call: TRBV27
clone_size: NA

cdr3_nt: TGTGCCAGCAGCCCCCTGCGGGGGGGACTTCTCGTGGGCAAAAACATTCAGTACTTC
cdr3_aa: CASSPLRGGLLVGKNIQYF
d_call: TRBD2
j_call: TRBJ2-4
v_call: TRBV11-1
clone_size: NA

cdr3_nt: TGTGCCAGCAGCAAAGGAACAGAGCTACTAGCGGGGGGCTGTTCGTACGAGCAGTACTTC
cdr3_aa: CASSKGTELLAGGCSYEQYF
d_call: NA
j_call: TRBJ2-7
v_call: TRBV21-1
clone_size: NA

cdr3_nt: TGTGCCAGTAATCCGACAGGGAGAGGCCATCAGCCCCAGCATTTT
cdr3_aa: CASNPTGRGHQPQHF
d_call: TRBD1
j_call: TRBJ1-5
v_call: TRBV19
clone_size: NA

cdr3_nt: TGTGCCAGCAGAGGGACAGAAGCGGGCAATCAGCCCCAGCATTTT
cdr3_aa: CASRGTEAGNQPQHF
d_call: TRBD1
j_call: TRBJ1-5
v_call: TRBV6-2/TRBV6-3
clone_size: NA